The following is a T cell receptor (beta chain) sequence with its context. Antigen unknown. The CDR3 loop spans 14 amino acids. After removal of 4 bases from V and 2 bases from J, the junction contained 6 bases not matched to a gene. From germline, CDR1 is SGHDT and CDR2 YYEEEE. The data derive from a study of T cell responses to AZD1222 COVID-19 vaccine. Assay used: immunoSEQ multiplex PCR; TCRdb lists only in-frame clones, some missing. Found here are fewer than 110,000 clones, roughly nine tenths of them singletons; the top ten hold approximately 4.8%. The study's findings and limits: Two AZD1222 administrations were followed by greater Spike-specific TCR breadth and depth. Unmutated variant regions reportedly attract nearly half of all spike-specific TCRs.

This chain connects TRBV5-6 to TRBJ2-7; 7 positions agree with TRBD1. This specimen consisted of peripheral blood, obtained 28 days after the second AZD1222 dose. The sequence was obtained from an adult who received the AZD1222 COVID-19 vaccine. DNA for the CDR3: TGTGCCAGCAGCCATCGACAGGGCACCTACGAGCAGTACTTC. Its translation: CASSHRQGTYEQYF.